The next 10 T cell receptor beta chains were all read from a single sample in a study of graft-versus-host responses after intestinal transplantation. Libraries were prepared by immunoSEQ multiplex PCR; TCRdb keeps only in-frame clonotypes and omits some of them. The table records tens of thousands of clones, roughly four fifths of them present only once. The starting material was PBMCs, obtained less than 1,400 days after transplant. Source of these receptors: a human patient who received an intestinal transplant, so some T cells may come from the graft donor.

This chain links TRBV5-1 with TRBJ2-7, with 9 positions matching TRBD1. Looked up from germline, CDR1 is SGHRS and CDR2 is YFSETQ. V shed 4 bases, J shed 3 bases, and the junction held 8 bases outside the gene matches. CDR3 length equals 15 residues. This CDR3 reads CASSLGTGTFYEQYF. The CDR3 region has the DNA TGCGCCAGCAGCCTCGGGACAGGGACATTCTACGAGCAGTACTTC.

The gene calls are TRBV30 and TRBJ1-2; D unresolved. This CDR3 is 14 amino acids long. CDR1 and CDR2 from the germline V gene are GTSNPN and SVGIG (reference sequence). Trimming stripped 3 bases from V and 5 bases from J, with 16 bases between. CDR3 sequence: CAWSPRGSLYGYTF. CDR3 sequence (DNA): TGTGCCTGGAGCCCCAGAGGCTCCTTATATGGCTACACCTTC.

This chain joins TRBV30 and TRBJ2-4; no definite D call. V was cut by 0 bases and J by 0 bases, with 15 bases left in between. The CDR3 extends over 17 amino acids. Germline CDR1 and CDR2: GTSNPN and SVGIG (reference sequence). CDR3 sequence: CAWSVSAVDIAKNIQYF. Here the CDR3 DNA reads TGTGCCTGGAGTGTATCGGCCGTCGATATAGCCAAAAACATTCAGTACTTC.

This clone has only one observation. The chain combines TRBV5-4 with TRBJ2-1; a weak D match, TRBD2 (5 bases). This CDR3 has 12 residues. Germline-derived CDR1 and CDR2 are SGHNT and YYREEE (reference sequence). V shed 2 bases and J shed 7 bases, with 7 bases lying between them. CDR3 sequence reads: CASSFGKNEQFF. The CDR3 DNA follows: TGTGCCAGCAGCTTCGGGAAGAATGAGCAGTTCTTC.

The V and J genes are TRBV29-1 and TRBJ2-3; D is unclear. Between the trimmed V and J ends, which lost 3 bases and 2 bases, there was a span of 6 bases. Germline lookup yields CDR1 SQVTM and CDR2 ANQGSEA. This CDR3 spans 12 amino acids. Here the CDR3 reads CSVEGYTDTQYF. In DNA, the CDR3 is TGCAGCGTTGAGGGATACACAGATACGCAGTATTTT.

This chain joins TRBV27 and TRBJ2-1, with D perhaps matching TRBD1 (6 bases). This CDR3 comprises 13 residues. Between the trimmed V and J ends, which lost 0 bases and 6 bases, there was a span of 6 bases. Per the germline V gene, CDR1 is MNHEY and CDR2 is SMNVEV (reference sequence). CDR3 nucleotides: TGTGCCAGCAGTTTATCAGGGGGCAATGAGCAGTTCTTC. Translated, it gives CASSLSGGNEQFF.

CDR3 residues: CASSQEGNTIYF. CDR3 in DNA: TGTGCCAGCAGCCAAGAGGGAAACACCATATATTTT. The chain is built from TRBV4-2 and TRBJ1-3; no reliable D call. The ends were cut back, 0 bases at V and 4 bases at J, with 1 base in the middle. In germline, CDR1 is LGHNA, CDR2 YNFKEQ. There are 12 residues in the CDR3.

The rearrangement uses TRBV10-3 and TRBJ2-5; no definite D call. The germline V gene has CDR1 ENHRY and CDR2 SYGVKD. Trimming removed 8 bases from V and 2 bases from J, with 12 bases in between. The CDR3 length is 13 residues. The CDR3 DNA is TGTGCCATCCGGACGGCTCCACAAGAGACCCAGTACTTC. It codes for CAIRTAPQETQYF.

CDR3 in amino acids: CATAGTGSGEQYF. The CDR3 DNA reads as TGTGCCACCGCCGGGACAGGGTCGGGCGAGCAGTACTTC. This chain uses TRBV27 with TRBJ2-7; 9 nucleotides align to TRBD1. The CDR3 is 13 amino acids. Germline CDR1 reads MNHEY; CDR2 reads SMNVEV (reference sequence). The junction had 10 bases not matched to a gene; V was cut back by 10 bases and J by 6 bases.

The gene calls are TRBV18 and TRBJ1-5; D unresolved. Trimming stripped 2 bases from V and 5 bases from J, with 1 base between. The CDR3 runs 11 residues. The V gene's germline CDR1 is KGHSH and CDR2 LQKENI. The CDR3 coding sequence is TGTGCCAGCTCACCAGATCAGCCCCAGCATTTT. It yields the protein CASSPDQPQHF.